Presented here are 5 T cell receptor beta chains from one specimen sequenced in a study of blood T cell repertoires in COVID-19. The method was immunoSEQ multiplex PCR; TCRdb's version includes in-frame clones alone and lacks a portion of them. The sample holds roughly 400,000 clones; roughly 91% are singletons and the top ten take about 1.7%. Source material: PBMCs or T cells enriched from blood (not recorded which). Every receptor here comes from a woman under 40 who had recovered from COVID-19.

Written as DNA, the CDR3 is TGTGCCAGCAGCTTAGAAGGGGTGGTTAATGAGCAGTTCTTC. It codes for CASSLEGVVNEQFF. J is TRBJ2-1 and V is TRBV7-9, with a possible D match to TRBD1 (5 bases). V was clipped by 1 base and J by 7 bases, with 11 bases between them. The CDR3 covers 14 residues. Germline values: CDR1 SEHNR, CDR2 FQNEAQ (reference sequence).

This CDR3 is CASSISTSGGTEAFF. The CDR3, as DNA: TGTGCCAGCAGCATCTCGACCTCCGGGGGCACTGAAGCTTTCTTT. The chain employs TRBV27 and TRBJ1-1; TRBD1 might be the D (5 bases). The CDR3 length is 15 residues. Trimming pared 6 bases from V and 4 bases from J, leaving 18 bases between. Germline loops: CDR1 MNHEY, CDR2 SMNVEV (reference sequence).

The J gene is TRBJ1-2, the V gene TRBV3-1 (or the pseudogene TRBV3-2); D gene uncertain. The V gene lost 3 bases and the J gene lost 0 bases, with 14 bases spanning the gap. The CDR3 runs to 16 residues. CDR1 and CDR2 from the germline V gene are LGHDT and YNNKEL (reference sequence). The CDR3 loop reads CASSHLRESPNYGYTF. Here the CDR3 DNA reads TGTGCCAGCAGCCACCTTAGAGAGAGTCCTAACTATGGCTACACCTTC.

This clone was found once. The chain links TRBV5-4 to TRBJ2-5; 8 bases are a match to TRBD2. Germline CDR1 SGHNT, CDR2 YYREEE (reference sequence). J lost 5 bases, V lost 4 bases, and 10 bases had no gene match. This CDR3 region has 15 residues. The CDR3 nucleotides read TGTGCCAGCAGCAAAGCGGGAGCGGGGAGGGAGACCCAGTACTTC. It yields the protein CASSKAGAGRETQYF. Variable domain in full (rest from reference TRBV5-4 and TRBJ2-5): ETGVTQSPTHLIKTRGQQVTLRCSSQSGHNTVSWYQQALGQGPQFIFQYYREEENGRGNFPPRFSGLQFPNYSSELNVNALELDDSALYLCASSKAGAGRETQYFGPGTRLLVL.

The rearrangement joins TRBV5-4 to TRBJ2-1; 7 bases are a match to TRBD2. The CDR3 spans 13 residues. CDR1 and CDR2 from the germline V gene are SGHNT and YYREEE (reference sequence). V lost 0 bases and J lost 6; bases outside the gene matches: 0. The CDR3 reads CASSLGTSNEQFF. CDR3 in DNA: TGTGCCAGCAGCTTGGGGACTAGCAATGAGCAGTTCTTC.